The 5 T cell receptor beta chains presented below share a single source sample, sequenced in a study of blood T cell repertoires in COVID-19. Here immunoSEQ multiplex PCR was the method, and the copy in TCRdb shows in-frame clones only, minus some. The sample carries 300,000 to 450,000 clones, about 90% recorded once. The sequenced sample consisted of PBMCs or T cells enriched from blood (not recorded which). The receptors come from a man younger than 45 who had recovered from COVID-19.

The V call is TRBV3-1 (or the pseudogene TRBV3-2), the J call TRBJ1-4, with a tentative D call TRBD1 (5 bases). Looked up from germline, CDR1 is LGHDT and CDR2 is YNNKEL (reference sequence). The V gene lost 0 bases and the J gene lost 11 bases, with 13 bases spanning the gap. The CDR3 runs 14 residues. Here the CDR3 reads CASSQDWVRGKLFF. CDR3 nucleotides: TGTGCCAGCAGCCAAGATTGGGTCCGGGGGAAACTGTTTTTT.

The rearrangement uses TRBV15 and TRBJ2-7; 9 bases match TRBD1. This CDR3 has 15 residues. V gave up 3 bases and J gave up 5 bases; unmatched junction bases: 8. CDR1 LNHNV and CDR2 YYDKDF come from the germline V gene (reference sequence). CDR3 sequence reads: CATSSAGTGIDEQYF. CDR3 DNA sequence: TGTGCCACCAGCAGCGCCGGGACAGGGATAGACGAGCAGTACTTC.

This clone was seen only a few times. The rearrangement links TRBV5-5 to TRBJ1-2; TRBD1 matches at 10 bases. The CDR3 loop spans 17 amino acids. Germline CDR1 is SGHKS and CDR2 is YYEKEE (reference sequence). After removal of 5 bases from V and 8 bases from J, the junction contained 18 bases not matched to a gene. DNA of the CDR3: TGTGCCAGCAGGTCCGCCCCCACATCGGACAGGGGGGGAGGCTACACCTTC. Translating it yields CASRSAPTSDRGGGYTF.

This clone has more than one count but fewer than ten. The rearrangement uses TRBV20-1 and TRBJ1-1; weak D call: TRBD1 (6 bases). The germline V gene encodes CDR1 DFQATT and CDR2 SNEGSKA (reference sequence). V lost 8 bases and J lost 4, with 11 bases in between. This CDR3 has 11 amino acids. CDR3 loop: CSPGAFTEAFF. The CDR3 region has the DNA TGCAGTCCAGGGGCCTTCACTGAAGCTTTCTTT.

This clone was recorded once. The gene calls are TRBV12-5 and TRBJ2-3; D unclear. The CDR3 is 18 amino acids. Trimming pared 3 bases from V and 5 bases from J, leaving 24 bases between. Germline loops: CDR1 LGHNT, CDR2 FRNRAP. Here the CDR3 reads CASGFSPSLVQAEDTQYF. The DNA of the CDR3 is TGTGCTAGTGGTTTTTCGCCCTCCTTAGTTCAGGCCGAAGATACGCAGTATTTT.